This T cell receptor beta chain originates from a study of control samples from healthy donors and cancer patients. Germline CDR1 SGHRS, CDR2 YFSETQ. CDR3 length equals 16 residues. Trimming removed 6 bases from V and 4 bases from J; junction bases left unmatched: 14. Produced via immunoSEQ multiplex PCR; TCRdb's table is partial and in-frame only. Of approximately 70,000 clones in the sample, 84% were seen once. The sample was blood. The chain recombines TRBV5-1 with TRBJ2-5; TRBD1 aligns across 8 bases. The sequence came from a middle-aged man in good health. The CDR3 spells CASIASRQGYRETQYF. The CDR3 bases are TGCGCCAGCATCGCCTCTCGACAGGGGTATCGAGAGACCCAGTACTTC.